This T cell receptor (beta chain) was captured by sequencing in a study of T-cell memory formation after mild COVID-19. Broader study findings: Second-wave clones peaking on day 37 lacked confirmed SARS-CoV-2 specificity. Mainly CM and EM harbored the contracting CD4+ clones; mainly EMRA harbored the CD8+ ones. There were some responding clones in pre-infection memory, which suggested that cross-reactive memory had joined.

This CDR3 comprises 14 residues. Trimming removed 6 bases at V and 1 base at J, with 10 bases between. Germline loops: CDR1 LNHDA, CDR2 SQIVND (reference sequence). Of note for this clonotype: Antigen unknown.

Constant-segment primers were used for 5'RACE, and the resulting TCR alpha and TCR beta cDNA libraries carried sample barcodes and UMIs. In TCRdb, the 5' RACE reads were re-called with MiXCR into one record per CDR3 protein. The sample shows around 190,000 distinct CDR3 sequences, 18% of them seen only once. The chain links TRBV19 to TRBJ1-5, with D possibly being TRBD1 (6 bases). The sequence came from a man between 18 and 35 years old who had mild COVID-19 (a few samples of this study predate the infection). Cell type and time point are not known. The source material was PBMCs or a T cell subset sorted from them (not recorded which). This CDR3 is CASSTGRSNQPQHF. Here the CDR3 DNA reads TGTGCCAGTAGCACAGGGAGGAGCAATCAGCCCCAGCATTTT.